The 14 T cell receptor beta chains below come from one sample, sequenced in a study of regulatory T cells in long-lasting Graves disease. The authors built TCR beta libraries using iRepertoire HTBI primers and Arm-PCR of CDR3 regions. TCRdb re-called the multiplex PCR reads through MiXCR, storing one row per CDR3 protein. The data show fewer than 650,000 distinct CDR3 sequences, with roughly 15% seen just once and roughly 18% held by the top ten. As for time point: newly diagnosed GD, antithyroid drugs for less than 3 months. Making the TCR library involved RNA that had been extracted from PBMCs. The same data also contributed to another study, on T cells in Graves' hyperthyroidism and ophthalmopathy.

Material: peripheral blood mononuclear cells (PBMCs), obtained at new diagnosis, from a patient treated with antithyroid drugs. These receptors were collected from a young woman with Graves disease.

This clonotype showed up many times. CDR3 nucleotides: TGTGCCAGCGGGGCCGACGGGAGCACTGAAGCTTTCTTT. This encodes CASGADGSTEAFF. The chain is built from TRBV6-1 and TRBJ1-1, with D tentatively TRBD1 (5 bases). The CDR3 length is 13 residues. Germline CDR1 and CDR2: MNHNS and SASEGT. V lost 8 bases to trimming and J lost 4 bases, with 14 bases between them.

The chain employs TRBV6-1 and TRBJ1-2, with D hard to call. Trimming took 2 bases from V and 7 from J, leaving 8 bases between them. CDR3 length: 12 residues. Germline loops: CDR1 MNHNS, CDR2 SASEGT. CDR3 in amino acids: CASSERQVGYTF. CDR3 nucleotides: TGTGCCAGCAGTGAAAGGCAGGTTGGCTACACCTTC.

There are many counts of this clonotype. The gene calls are TRBV2 and TRBJ2-1; maybe TRBD1 (5 bases). Per the germline V gene, CDR1 is SNHLY and CDR2 is FYNNEI. Trimming left V 6 bases short and J 10 bases short, with 19 bases between. The CDR3 is made up of 14 amino acids. The CDR3 is CASRTTSTGYEQFF. DNA of the CDR3: TGTGCCAGCAGGACCACGTCAACAGGTTACGAGCAGTTCTTC.

The chain recombines TRBV28 with TRBJ1-5; D call uncertain. Germline V gene lookup returns CDR1 MDHEN and CDR2 SYDVKM. The CDR3 loop spans 16 amino acids. The V and J ends lost 6 bases and 0 bases respectively, with 15 bases between them. The CDR3 region is CASSSVSTFSNQPQHF. The CDR3 DNA sequence: TGTGCCAGCAGCTCCGTCTCGACTTTTAGCAATCAGCCCCAGCATTTT.

For this clonotype: This likely comes from a read error, as the CDR3 has no conserved phenylalanine or tryptophan at its end. V and J are TRBV7-2 and TRBJ2-7; D is possibly TRBD2 (7 bases). This CDR3 is 15 amino acids long. CDR1 is SGHTA, CDR2 FQGNSA, per germline. Trimming took off 6 bases at V and 3 bases at J, with 18 bases between the two ends. The CDR3 spells CASSLRGGNDYEQYS. The CDR3 DNA reads TGTGCCAGCAGTTTGAGGGGGGGCAACGACTACGAGCAGTACTCC.

This chain uses TRBV20-1 with TRBJ2-3; D call uncertain. CDR1 is DFQATT, CDR2 SNEGSKA, per germline (reference sequence). V was pared by 0 bases and J by 2 bases, with 12 bases between. The CDR3 covers 15 residues. CDR3 amino acids: CSARDHGRPTDTQYF. In DNA form, the CDR3 reads TGCAGTGCTAGAGATCACGGGCGTCCCACAGATACGCAGTATTTT.

This clonotype was seen repeatedly, ten times or more. The gene calls are TRBV28 and TRBJ1-1; a possible D gene is TRBD1 (5 bases). Looked up from germline, CDR1 is MDHEN and CDR2 is SYDVKM. V shed 5 bases and J shed 4 bases, with 23 bases lying between them. The CDR3 contains 17 residues. CDR3 residues: CASSPIPGPFGRTEAFF. CDR3 DNA sequence: TGTGCCAGCAGTCCCATCCCGGGACCTTTTGGCCGCACTGAAGCTTTCTTT.

This clonotype was seen a few times. The J gene is TRBJ1-2, the V gene TRBV18; D perhaps matches TRBD1 (5 bases). The CDR3 has 15 residues. V lost 3 bases and J lost 4, with 15 bases in between. Germline V gives CDR1 KGHSH, CDR2 LQKENI. This chain's CDR3 is CASSPAGRSGYGYTF. CDR3 in DNA: TGTGCCAGCTCACCGGCGGGACGGTCGGGCTATGGCTACACCTTC.

This clonotype appeared a few times. One end of the junction varies from germline; a read error may be responsible. The chain uses TRBV30 and TRBJ2-1, with 9 bases that match TRBD2. CDR1 and CDR2 (germline): GTSNPN, SVGIG (reference sequence). This CDR3 comprises 14 residues. The CDR3 DNA is TGTGCCTGGACCGCCGGAGGGAGACTAGCGGTTGTTGGCTTC. Translated: CAWTAGGRLAVVGF. The entire variable domain, with the rest obtained from reference TRBV30 and TRBJ2-1, is as follows: SQTIHQWPATLVQPVGSPLSLECTVEGTSNPNLYWYRQAAGRGLQLLFYSVGIGQISSEVPQNLSASRPQDRQFILSSKKLLLSDSGFYLCAWTAGGRLAVVGFGPGTRLTVL.

This clonotype was counted at least ten times. This chain connects TRBV11-3 to TRBJ2-1; 10 bases are a match to TRBD1. The V gene end was trimmed by 5 bases and the J gene end by 6 bases; junction bases not matched to a gene: 7. The CDR3 runs 15 residues. CDR1 is SGHNT and CDR2 is YENEEA in the germline V gene. CDR3 loop: CASSDETGGLNEQFF. In DNA, the CDR3 is TGTGCCAGCAGCGATGAGACAGGGGGCCTCAATGAGCAGTTCTTC.

This clonotype was detected a few times. The gene calls are TRBV19 and TRBJ2-7; 7 nucleotides line up with TRBD1. CDR1 is LNHDA and CDR2 is SQIVND in the germline V gene (reference sequence). The CDR3 is 13 amino acids. V shed 5 bases and J 7 bases; nucleotides not matched to a gene: 8. This CDR3 is CASSRSPGQEQYF. CDR3 sequence (DNA): TGTGCCAGTAGTCGATCTCCGGGACAGGAGCAGTACTTC.

The chain carries TRBV7-2 and TRBJ2-3; D unresolved. CDR3 size: 14 residues. The V gene's germline CDR1 is SGHTA and CDR2 FQGNSA. Deletions cut 1 base from V and 4 bases from J, with 9 bases between. CDR3 in amino acids: CASSLGPSPDTQYF. Here the CDR3 DNA reads TGTGCCAGCAGCTTAGGGCCTTCCCCAGATACGCAGTATTTT.

This clonotype was counted ten times or more. The genes are TRBV10-2 and TRBJ2-5; TRBD2 matches at 10 bases. The J segment lost 11 bases and the V segment lost 4 bases, leaving 10 bases of the junction unmatched. The length of the CDR3 is 14 residues. Germline loops: CDR1 WSHSY, CDR2 SAAADI. This chain's CDR3 is CASSGNLAGVTQYF. The CDR3 nucleotides read TGCGCCAGCAGTGGTAATCTAGCGGGAGTGACGCAGTACTTC.

This clonotype has at least ten counts. This chain joins TRBV7-3 and TRBJ2-1; no firm D call. V gave up 0 bases and J gave up 5 bases, with 5 bases separating them. This CDR3 is 13 amino acids long. Germline values: CDR1 SGHTA, CDR2 FQGTGA. The CDR3 DNA is TGTGCCAGCAGCTTAACGAACCACAATGAGCAGTTCTTC. Translated, it gives CASSLTNHNEQFF. Based on the CDR3 plus reference TRBV7-3 and TRBJ2-1, the full variable domain is GAGVSQTPSNKVTEKGKYVELRCDPISGHTALYWYRQSLGQGPEFLIYFQGTGAADDSGLPNDRFFAVRPEGSVSTLKIQRTERGDSAVYLCASSLTNHNEQFFGPGTRLTVL.